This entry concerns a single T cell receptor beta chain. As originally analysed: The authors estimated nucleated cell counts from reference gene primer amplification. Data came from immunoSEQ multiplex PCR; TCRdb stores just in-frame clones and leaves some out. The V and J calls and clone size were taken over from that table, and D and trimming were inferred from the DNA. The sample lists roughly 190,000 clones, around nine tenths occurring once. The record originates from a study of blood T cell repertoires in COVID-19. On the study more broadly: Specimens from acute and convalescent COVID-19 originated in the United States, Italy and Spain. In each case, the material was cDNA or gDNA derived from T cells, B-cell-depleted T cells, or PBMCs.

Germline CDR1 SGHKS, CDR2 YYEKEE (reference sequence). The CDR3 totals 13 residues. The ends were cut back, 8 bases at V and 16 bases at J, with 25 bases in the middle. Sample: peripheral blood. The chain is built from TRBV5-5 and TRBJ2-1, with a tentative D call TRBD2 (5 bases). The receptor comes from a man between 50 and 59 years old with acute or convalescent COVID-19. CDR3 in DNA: TGTGCCAGTTCCTCAATTTCCGGGAATGAAAAATTCTTC. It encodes CASSSISGNEKFF.